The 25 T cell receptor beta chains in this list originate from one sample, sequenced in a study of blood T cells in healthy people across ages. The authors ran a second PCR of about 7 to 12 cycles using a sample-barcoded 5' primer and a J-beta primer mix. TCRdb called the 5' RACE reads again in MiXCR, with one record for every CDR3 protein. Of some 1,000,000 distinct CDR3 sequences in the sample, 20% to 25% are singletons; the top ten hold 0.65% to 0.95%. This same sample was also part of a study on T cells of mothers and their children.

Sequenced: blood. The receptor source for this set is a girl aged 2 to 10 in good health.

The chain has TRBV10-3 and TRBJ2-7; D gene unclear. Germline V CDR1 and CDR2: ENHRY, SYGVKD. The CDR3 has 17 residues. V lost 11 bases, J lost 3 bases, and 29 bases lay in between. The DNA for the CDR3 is TGTGCCGCCTCTCCCGGCGATCCGTTTCGTGGGGACTACGAGCAGTACTTC. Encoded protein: CAASPGDPFRGDYEQYF.

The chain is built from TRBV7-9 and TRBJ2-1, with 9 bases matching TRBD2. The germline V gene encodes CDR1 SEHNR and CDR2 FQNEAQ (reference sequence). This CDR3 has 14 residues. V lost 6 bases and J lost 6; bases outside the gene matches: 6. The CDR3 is CASRAGGRGNEQFF. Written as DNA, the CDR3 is TGTGCCAGCAGAGCGGGGGGACGGGGCAATGAGCAGTTCTTC.

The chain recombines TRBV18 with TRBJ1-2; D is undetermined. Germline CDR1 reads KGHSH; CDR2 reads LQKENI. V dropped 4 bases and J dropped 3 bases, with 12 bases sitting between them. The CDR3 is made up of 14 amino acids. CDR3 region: CASSLRREDYGYTF. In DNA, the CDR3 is TGTGCCAGCTCACTGAGGAGGGAGGACTATGGCTACACCTTC. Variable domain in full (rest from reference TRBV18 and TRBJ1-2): NAGVMQNPRHLVRRRGQEARLRCSPMKGHSHVYWYRQLPEEGLKFMVYLQKENIIDESGMPKERFSAEFPKEGPSILRIQQVVRGDSAAYFCASSLRREDYGYTFGSGTRLTVV.

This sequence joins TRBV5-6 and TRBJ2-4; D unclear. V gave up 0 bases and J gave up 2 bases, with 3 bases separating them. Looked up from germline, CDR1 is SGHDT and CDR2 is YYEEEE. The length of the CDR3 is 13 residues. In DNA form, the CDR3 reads TGTGCCAGCAGCTTGGCGTCCAAAAACATTCAGTACTTC. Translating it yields CASSLASKNIQYF.

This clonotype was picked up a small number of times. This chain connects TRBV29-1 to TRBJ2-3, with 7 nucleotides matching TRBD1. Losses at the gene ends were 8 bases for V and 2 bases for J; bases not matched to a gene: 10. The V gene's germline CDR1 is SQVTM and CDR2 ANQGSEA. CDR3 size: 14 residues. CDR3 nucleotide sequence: TGCAGCAAAACAGGGGACAGCGTCACAGATACGCAGTATTTT. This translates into CSKTGDSVTDTQYF.

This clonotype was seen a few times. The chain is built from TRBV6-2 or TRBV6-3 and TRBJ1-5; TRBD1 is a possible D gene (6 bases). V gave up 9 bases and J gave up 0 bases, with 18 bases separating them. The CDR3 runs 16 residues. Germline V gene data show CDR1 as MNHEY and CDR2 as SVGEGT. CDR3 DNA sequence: TGTGCCAGTAGAGAAGATCGGACAGATAGCAATCAGCCCCAGCATTTT. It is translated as CASREDRTDSNQPQHF.

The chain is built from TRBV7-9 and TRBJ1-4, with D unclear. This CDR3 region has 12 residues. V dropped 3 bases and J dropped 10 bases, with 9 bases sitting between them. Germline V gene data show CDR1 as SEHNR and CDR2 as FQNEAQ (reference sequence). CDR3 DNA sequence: TGTGCCAGCAGCTTTGAGTCGGGAAAACTGTTTTTT. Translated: CASSFESGKLFF.

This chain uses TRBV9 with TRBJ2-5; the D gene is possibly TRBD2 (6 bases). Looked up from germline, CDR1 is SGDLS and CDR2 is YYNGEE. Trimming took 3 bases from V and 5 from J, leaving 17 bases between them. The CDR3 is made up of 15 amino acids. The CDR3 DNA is TGTGCCAGCAGCGCATGGGAGGAACGTGGGGAGACCCAGTACTTC. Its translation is CASSAWEERGETQYF.

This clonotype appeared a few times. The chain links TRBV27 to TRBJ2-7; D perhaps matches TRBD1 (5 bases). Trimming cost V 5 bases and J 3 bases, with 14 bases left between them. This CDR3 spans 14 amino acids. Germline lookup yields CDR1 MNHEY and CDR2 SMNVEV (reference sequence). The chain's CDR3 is CASSLQPTVYEQYF. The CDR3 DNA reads TGTGCCAGCAGTCTCCAGCCGACAGTCTACGAGCAGTACTTC.

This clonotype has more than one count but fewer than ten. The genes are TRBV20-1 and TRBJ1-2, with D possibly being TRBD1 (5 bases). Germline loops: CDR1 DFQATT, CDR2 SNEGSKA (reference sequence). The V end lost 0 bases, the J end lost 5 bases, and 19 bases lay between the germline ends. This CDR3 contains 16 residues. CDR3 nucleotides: TGCAGTGCTAGAGATTGGGGCCAGATAGGAATTTATGGCTACACCTTC. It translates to CSARDWGQIGIYGYTF.

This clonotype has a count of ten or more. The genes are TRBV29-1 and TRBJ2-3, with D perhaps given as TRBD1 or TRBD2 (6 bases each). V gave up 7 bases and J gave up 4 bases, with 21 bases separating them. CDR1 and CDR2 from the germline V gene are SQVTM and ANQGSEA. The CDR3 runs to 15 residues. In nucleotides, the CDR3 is TGCAGCGCCGGCTTAGGAGGGGGTGTTCCAGATACGCAGTATTTT. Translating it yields CSAGLGGGVPDTQYF.

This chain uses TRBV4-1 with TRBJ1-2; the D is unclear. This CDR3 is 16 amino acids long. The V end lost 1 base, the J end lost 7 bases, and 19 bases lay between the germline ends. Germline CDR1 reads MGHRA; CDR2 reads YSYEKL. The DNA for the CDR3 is TGCGCCAGCAGCCAAGGTCCCGGGGTCATGCCGGGTGGCTACACCTTC. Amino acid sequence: CASSQGPGVMPGGYTF.

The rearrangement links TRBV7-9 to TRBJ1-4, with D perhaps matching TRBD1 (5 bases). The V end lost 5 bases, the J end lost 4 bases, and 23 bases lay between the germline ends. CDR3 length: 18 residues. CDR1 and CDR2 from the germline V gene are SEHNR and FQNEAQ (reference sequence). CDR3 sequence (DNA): TGTGCCAGCAGCCCCATATGGGGCGCCGAACCGCGTAATGAAAAACTGTTTTTT. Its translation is CASSPIWGAEPRNEKLFF.

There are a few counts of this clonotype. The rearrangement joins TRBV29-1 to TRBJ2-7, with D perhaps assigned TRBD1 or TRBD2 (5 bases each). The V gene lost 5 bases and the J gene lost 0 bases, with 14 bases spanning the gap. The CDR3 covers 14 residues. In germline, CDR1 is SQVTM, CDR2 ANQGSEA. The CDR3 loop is CSVLKGDRSYEQYF. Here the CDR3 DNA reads TGCAGCGTTCTCAAAGGGGACCGCTCCTACGAGCAGTACTTC.

The CDR3 nucleotides read TGTGCCAGCAGTTTATCTGCGACTAACAATCAGCCCCAGCATTTT. Translating gives CASSLSATNNQPQHF. The chain combines TRBV12-3 or TRBV12-4 with TRBJ1-5; D remains unclear. Trimming removed 2 bases from V and 3 bases from J, with 11 bases in between. The CDR3 loop spans 15 amino acids.

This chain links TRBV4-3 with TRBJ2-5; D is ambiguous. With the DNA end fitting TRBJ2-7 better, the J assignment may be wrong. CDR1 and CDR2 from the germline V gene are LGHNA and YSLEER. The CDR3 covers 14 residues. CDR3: CASSQGKADYEQYF. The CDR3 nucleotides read TGCGCCAGCAGCCAAGGAAAGGCGGACTACGAGCAGTACTTC.

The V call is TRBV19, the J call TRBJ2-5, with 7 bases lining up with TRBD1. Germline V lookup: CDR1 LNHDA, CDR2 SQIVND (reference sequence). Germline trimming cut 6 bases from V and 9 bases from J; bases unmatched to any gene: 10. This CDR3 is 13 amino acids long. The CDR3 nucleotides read TGTGCCAGTAGCATCGGACAGGCCGGGGCCCAGTACTTC. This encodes CASSIGQAGAQYF. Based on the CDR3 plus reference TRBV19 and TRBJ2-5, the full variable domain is DGGITQSPKYLFRKEGQNVTLSCEQNLNHDAMYWYRQDPGQGLRLIYYSQIVNDFQKGDIAEGYSVSREKKESFPLTVTSAQKNPTAFYLCASSIGQAGAQYFGPGTRLLVL.

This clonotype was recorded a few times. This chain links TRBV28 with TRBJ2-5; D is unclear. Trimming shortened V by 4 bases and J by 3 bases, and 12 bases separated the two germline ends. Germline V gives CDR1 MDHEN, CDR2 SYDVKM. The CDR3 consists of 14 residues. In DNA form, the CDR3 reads TGTGCCAGCAGTTCCCCCCCGGAGAAAGAGACCCAGTACTTC. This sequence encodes CASSSPPEKETQYF. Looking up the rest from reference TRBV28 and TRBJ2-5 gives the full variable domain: DVKVTQSSRYLVKRTGEKVFLECVQDMDHENMFWYRQDPGLGLRLIYFSYDVKMKEKGDIPEGYSVSREKKERFSLILESASTNQTSMYLCASSSPPEKETQYFGPGTRLLVL.

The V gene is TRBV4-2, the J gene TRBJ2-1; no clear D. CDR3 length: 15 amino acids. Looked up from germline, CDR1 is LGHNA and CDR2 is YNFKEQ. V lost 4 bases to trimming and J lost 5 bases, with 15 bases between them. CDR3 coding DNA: TGTGCCAGCAGCCCCGCGTTTCGAGAGAACAATGAGCAGTTCTTC. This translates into CASSPAFRENNEQFF.

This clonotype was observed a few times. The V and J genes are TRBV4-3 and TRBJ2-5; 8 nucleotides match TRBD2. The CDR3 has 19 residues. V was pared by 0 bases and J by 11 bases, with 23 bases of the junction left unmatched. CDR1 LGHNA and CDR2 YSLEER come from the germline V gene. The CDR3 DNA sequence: TGCGCCAGCAGCCAAGATCTCGTTCCGCGAGTAGCGGGATTAGATGAGCAGTACTTC. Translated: CASSQDLVPRVAGLDEQYF.

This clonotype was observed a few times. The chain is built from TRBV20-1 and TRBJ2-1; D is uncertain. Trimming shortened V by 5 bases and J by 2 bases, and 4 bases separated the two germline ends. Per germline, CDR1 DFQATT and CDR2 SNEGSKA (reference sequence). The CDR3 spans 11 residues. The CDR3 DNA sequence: TGCAGTGCTGCCCCCTACAATGAGCAGTTCTTC. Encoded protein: CSAAPYNEQFF.

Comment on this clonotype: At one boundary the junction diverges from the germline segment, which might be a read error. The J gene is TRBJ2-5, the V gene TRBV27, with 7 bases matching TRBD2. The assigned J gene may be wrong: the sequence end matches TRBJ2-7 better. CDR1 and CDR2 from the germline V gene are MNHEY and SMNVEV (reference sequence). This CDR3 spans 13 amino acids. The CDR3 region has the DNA TGTGCCGGCAGTGCCCGCGGGGGCTACGAGCAGTACTTC. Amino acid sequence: CAGSARGGYEQYF.

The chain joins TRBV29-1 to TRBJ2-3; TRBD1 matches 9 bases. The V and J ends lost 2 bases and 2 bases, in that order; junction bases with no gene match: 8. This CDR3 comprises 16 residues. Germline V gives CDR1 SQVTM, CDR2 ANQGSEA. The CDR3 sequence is CSVEWGGTGFTDTQYF. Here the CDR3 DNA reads TGCAGCGTTGAATGGGGTGGGACAGGGTTCACAGATACGCAGTATTTT.

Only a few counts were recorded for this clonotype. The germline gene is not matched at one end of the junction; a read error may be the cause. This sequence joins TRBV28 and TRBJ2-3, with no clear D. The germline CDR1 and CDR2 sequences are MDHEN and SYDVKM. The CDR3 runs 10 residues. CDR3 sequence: CATITATQYF. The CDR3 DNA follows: TGTGCCACGATCACAGCTACGCAGTATTTT.

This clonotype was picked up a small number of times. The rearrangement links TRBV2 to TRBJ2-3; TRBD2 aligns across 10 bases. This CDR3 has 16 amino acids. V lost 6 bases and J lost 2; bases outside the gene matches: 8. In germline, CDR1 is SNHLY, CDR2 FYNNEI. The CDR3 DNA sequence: TGTGCCAGCAGAGAGACGGGACTAGCGTCCACAGATACGCAGTATTTT. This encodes CASRETGLASTDTQYF.